Following are 9 T cell receptor beta chains from one sample sequenced in a study of blood T cell repertoires in COVID-19. Some clones are missing from TCRdb's copy, which holds only in-frame ones; the method was immunoSEQ multiplex PCR. The profile shows around 100,000 clones, 90% to 95% of them singletons. Sequencing was done on a sample of peripheral blood. The receptor set was obtained from a human donor with active COVID-19. The donor label of this sample is uncertain.

The genes are TRBV18 and TRBJ2-4, with D maybe TRBD2 (5 bases). CDR3 size: 13 residues. V lost 1 base to trimming and J lost 5 bases, with 6 bases between them. Germline-derived CDR1 and CDR2 are KGHSH and LQKENI. CDR3 coding DNA: TGTGCCAGCTCACCACTCGGGGAAAACATTCAGTACTTC. Amino acids: CASSPLGENIQYF.

V is TRBV14 and J is TRBJ1-2; D not resolved. Trimming cost V 6 bases and J 7 bases, with 9 bases left between them. CDR1 is SGHDN, CDR2 FVKESK, per germline. CDR3 size: 11 residues. CDR3: CASSSAGGYTF. The DNA of the CDR3 is TGTGCCAGCAGTTCCGCGGGTGGCTACACCTTC.

The V and J genes are TRBV9 and TRBJ1-2; weak D call: TRBD1 (6 bases). Germline CDR1 SGDLS, CDR2 YYNGEE. This CDR3 region has 15 residues. V was pared by 0 bases and J by 3 bases, with 12 bases between. CDR3 sequence (DNA): TGTGCCAGCAGCGTAGGGGAGTCAGGGGACTATGGCTACACCTTC. The encoded protein is CASSVGESGDYGYTF.

This chain joins TRBV5-6 and TRBJ2-1; 9 bases are a match to TRBD1. Germline-derived CDR1 and CDR2 are SGHDT and YYEEEE. Trimming removed 0 bases from V and 3 bases from J; junction bases left unmatched: 4. The CDR3 consists of 16 residues. The CDR3: CASSLGGQGFYNEQFF. The DNA of the CDR3 is TGTGCCAGCAGCTTGGGTGGACAGGGGTTCTACAATGAGCAGTTCTTC.

This clone was seen just once. The chain combines TRBV19 with TRBJ2-1; D may be TRBD2 (6 bases). The CDR3 totals 15 residues. Germline values: CDR1 LNHDA, CDR2 SQIVND (reference sequence). With 5 bases removed from V and 3 bases from J, the gap between germline ends came to 14 bases. In nucleotides, the CDR3 is TGTGCCAGTAGTCCGGGGCGGGACGTCTACAATGAGCAGTTCTTC. Translated: CASSPGRDVYNEQFF.

The V and J genes are TRBV25-1 and TRBJ2-7, with TRBD1 matching over 8 bases. CDR1 and CDR2 from the germline V gene are MGHDK and SYGVNS. This CDR3 has 15 amino acids. The junction had 4 bases not matched to a gene; V was cut back by 3 bases and J by 0 bases. The CDR3 DNA is TGTGCCAGCAGTGACCCCGGGACAGGCTCCTACGAGCAGTACTTC. Amino acid sequence: CASSDPGTGSYEQYF.

The V call is TRBV7-3, the J call TRBJ2-3; unclear D gene. V was trimmed by 3 bases and J by 0 bases, leaving 13 bases between them. The CDR3 extends over 16 amino acids. Germline CDR1 SGHTA, CDR2 FQGTGA. The chain's CDR3 is CASSLGLGSSTDTQYF. In nucleotides, the CDR3 is TGTGCCAGCAGCTTGGGCCTGGGTTCCAGCACAGATACGCAGTATTTT.

The chain links TRBV6-6 to TRBJ2-5, with 8 positions matching TRBD1. With 5 bases clipped from V and 6 bases from J, the junction kept 11 bases outside the gene matches. The CDR3 covers 15 residues. The germline V gene has CDR1 MNHNY and CDR2 SVGAGI (reference sequence). The CDR3 coding sequence is TGTGCCAGCAGTCCACTTACCGGGACAGGAAAGACCCAGTACTTC. This translates into CASSPLTGTGKTQYF.

This clone was observed a few times. The V gene is TRBV15, the J gene TRBJ2-1; weak D call: TRBD1 (6 bases). Per the germline V gene, CDR1 is LNHNV and CDR2 is YYDKDF (reference sequence). Trimming removed 2 bases from V and 0 bases from J, with 11 bases in between. CDR3 length: 16 residues. Here the CDR3 DNA reads TGTGCCACCAGCAGATTCACAGGGTCCTCCTACAATGAGCAGTTCTTC. Protein product: CATSRFTGSSYNEQFF.